The sequence of this TCR beta chain was determined in a study of blood T cell repertoires in COVID-19. The wider study: The cDNA or gDNA used as material had been derived from T cells, B-cell-depleted T cells, or PBMCs.

In assigning cohorts, the study relied on participant-reported clinical history. The recovered donors of Cohort 3 showed two negative PCRs, clearance, or symptom resolution. Per the original data handling: Estimated nucleated cell counts came from reference gene primer amplification. Profiling relied on immunoSEQ multiplex PCR, and the TCRdb table lists in-frame clones only, not all of them. Clone size and V and J calls were adopted from that table, with D and trimming inferred from the DNA. The table lists around 250,000 clones, around 84% of them singletons, with 1.5% to 2% in the top ten. The germline V gene encodes CDR1 SGDLS and CDR2 YYNGEE. Trimming cost V 0 bases and J 9 bases, with 19 bases left between them. This CDR3 comprises 16 residues.

The specimen was PBMCs or T cells enriched from blood (not recorded which). The chain combines TRBV9 with TRBJ2-1, with TRBD2 as a possible D gene (5 bases). This receptor was identified in a woman aged 45-65 years who had recovered from COVID-19. The CDR3 DNA reads as TGTGCCAGCAGCGTAGATGCGGGTATGACATGGGGTGAGCAGTTCTTC. It encodes CASSVDAGMTWGEQFF.